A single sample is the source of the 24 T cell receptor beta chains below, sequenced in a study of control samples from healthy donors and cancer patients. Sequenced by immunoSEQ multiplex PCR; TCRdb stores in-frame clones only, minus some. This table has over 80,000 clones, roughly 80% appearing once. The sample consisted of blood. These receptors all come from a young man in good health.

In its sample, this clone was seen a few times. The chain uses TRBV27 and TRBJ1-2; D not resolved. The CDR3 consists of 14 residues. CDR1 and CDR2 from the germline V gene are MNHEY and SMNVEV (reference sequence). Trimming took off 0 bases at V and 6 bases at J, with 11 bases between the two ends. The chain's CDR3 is CASSLSSHPDGYTF. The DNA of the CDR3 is TGTGCCAGCAGTTTATCGTCACATCCCGATGGCTACACCTTC.

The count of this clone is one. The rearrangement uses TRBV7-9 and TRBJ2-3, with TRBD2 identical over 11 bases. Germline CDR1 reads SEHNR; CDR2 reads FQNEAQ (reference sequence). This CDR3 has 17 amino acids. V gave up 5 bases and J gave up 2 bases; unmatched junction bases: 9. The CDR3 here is CASSPSTSGGVTDTQYF. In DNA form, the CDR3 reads TGTGCCAGCAGCCCAAGCACTAGCGGGGGAGTCACAGATACGCAGTATTTT.

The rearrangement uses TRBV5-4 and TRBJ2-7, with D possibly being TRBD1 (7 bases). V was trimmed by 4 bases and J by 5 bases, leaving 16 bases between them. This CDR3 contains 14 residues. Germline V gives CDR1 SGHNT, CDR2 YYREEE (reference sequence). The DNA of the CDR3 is TGTGCCAGCAGCCAGTTAGGGGGCGGGAACGAGCAGTACTTC. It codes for CASSQLGGGNEQYF.

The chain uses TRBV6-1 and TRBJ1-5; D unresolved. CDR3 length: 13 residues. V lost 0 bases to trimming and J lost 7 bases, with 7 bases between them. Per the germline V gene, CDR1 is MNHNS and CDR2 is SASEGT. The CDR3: CASSEARTQPQHF. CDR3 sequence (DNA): TGTGCCAGCAGTGAAGCTAGGACGCAGCCCCAGCATTTT.

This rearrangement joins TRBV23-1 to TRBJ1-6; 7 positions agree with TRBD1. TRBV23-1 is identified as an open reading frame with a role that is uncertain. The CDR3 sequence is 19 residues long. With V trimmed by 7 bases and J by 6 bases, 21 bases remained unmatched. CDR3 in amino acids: CASTANRQGPGVSNSPLHF. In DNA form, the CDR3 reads TGCGCCAGCACCGCAAATCGACAGGGTCCGGGAGTGAGTAATTCACCCCTCCACTTT.

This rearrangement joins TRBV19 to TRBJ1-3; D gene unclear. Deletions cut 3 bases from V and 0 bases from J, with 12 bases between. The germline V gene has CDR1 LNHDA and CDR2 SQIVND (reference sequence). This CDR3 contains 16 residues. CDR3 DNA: TGTGCCAGTAGTATCCAGGTACTCCACTCTGGAAACACCATATATTTT. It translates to CASSIQVLHSGNTIYF.

The CDR3, as DNA: TGTGCCAGCAGCTGGAGTAAAGGGCCAGGGAACACTGAAGCTTTCTTT. It is translated as CASSWSKGPGNTEAFF. The rearrangement uses TRBV5-6 and TRBJ1-1, with unresolved D. The CDR3 extends over 16 amino acids. With 3 bases removed from V and 1 base from J, the gap between germline ends came to 16 bases. Germline CDR1 SGHDT, CDR2 YYEEEE.

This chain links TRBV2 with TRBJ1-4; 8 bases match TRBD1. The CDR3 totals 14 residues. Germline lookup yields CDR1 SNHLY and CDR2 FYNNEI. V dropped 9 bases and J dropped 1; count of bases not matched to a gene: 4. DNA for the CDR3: TGTGCCAGTACAGGGGGGGGAACTAATGAAAAACTGTTTTTT. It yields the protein CASTGGGTNEKLFF.

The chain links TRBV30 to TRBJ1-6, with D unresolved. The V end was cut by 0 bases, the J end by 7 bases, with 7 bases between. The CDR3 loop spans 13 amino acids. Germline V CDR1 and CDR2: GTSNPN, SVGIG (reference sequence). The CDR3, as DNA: TGTGCCTGGAGTGTTGAAGGGAATTCACCCCTCCACTTT. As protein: CAWSVEGNSPLHF.

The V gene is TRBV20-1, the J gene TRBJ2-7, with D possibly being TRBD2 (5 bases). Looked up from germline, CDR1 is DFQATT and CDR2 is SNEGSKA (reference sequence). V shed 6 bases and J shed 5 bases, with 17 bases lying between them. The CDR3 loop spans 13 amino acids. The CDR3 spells CSASFGELDEQYF. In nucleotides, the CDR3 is TGCAGTGCCAGTTTCGGGGAACTCGACGAGCAGTACTTC.

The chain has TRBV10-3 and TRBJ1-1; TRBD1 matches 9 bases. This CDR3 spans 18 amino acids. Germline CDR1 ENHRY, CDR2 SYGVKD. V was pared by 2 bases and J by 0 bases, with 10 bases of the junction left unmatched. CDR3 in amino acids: CAISEGDRVKALNTEAFF. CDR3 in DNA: TGTGCCATCAGTGAGGGGGACAGGGTAAAAGCCCTGAACACTGAAGCTTTCTTT.

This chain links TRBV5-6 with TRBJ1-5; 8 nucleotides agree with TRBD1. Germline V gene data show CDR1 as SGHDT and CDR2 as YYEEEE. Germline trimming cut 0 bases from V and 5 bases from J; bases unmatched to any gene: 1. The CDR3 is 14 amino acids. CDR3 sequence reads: CASSLGTGHQPQHF. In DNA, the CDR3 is TGTGCCAGCAGCTTGGGGACAGGGCATCAGCCCCAGCATTTT.

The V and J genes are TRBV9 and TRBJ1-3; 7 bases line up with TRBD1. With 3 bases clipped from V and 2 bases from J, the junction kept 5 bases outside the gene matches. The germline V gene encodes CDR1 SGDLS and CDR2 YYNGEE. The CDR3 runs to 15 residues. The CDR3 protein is CASSGGQAPGNTIYF. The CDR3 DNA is TGTGCCAGCAGCGGTGGACAGGCACCTGGAAACACCATATATTTT.

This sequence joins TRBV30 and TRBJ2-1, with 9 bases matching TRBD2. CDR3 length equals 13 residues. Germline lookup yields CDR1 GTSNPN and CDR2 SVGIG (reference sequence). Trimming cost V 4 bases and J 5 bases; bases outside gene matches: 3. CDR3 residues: CAWTQRGDNEQFF. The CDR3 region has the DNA TGTGCCTGGACCCAGCGGGGGGACAATGAGCAGTTCTTC.

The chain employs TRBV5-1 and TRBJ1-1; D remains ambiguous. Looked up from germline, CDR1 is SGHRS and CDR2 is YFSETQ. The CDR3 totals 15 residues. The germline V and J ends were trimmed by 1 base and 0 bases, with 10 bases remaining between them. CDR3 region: CASSLKAGMNTEAFF. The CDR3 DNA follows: TGCGCCAGCAGCTTGAAGGCCGGCATGAACACTGAAGCTTTCTTT.

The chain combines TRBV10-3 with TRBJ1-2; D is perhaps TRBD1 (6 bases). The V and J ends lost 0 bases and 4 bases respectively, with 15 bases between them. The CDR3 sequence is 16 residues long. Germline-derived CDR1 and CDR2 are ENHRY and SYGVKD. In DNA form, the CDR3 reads TGTGCCATCAGTGAGTCGCTAGGACAGAACTTCTATGGCTACACCTTC. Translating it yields CAISESLGQNFYGYTF.

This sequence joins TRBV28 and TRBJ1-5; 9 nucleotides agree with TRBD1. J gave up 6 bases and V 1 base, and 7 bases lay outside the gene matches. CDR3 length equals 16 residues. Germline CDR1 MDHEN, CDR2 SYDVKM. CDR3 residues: CASSLSGQGNAQPQHF. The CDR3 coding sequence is TGTGCCAGCAGTTTATCCGGACAGGGGAATGCTCAGCCCCAGCATTTT.

The chain's CDR3 is CAGFNQPQHF. The CDR3 bases are TGCGCCGGGTTCAATCAGCCCCAGCATTTT. This chain links TRBV23-1 with TRBJ1-5; D uncertain. TRBV23-1 is an ORF for which the function is uncertain. V dropped 11 bases and J dropped 3 bases, with 5 bases sitting between them. This CDR3 is built from 10 residues.

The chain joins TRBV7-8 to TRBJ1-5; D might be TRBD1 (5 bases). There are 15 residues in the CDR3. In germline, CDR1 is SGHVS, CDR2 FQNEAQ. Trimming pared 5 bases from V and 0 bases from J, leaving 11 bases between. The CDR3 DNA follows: TGTGCCAGCAGCAGGGACGGATATAGCAATCAGCCCCAGCATTTT. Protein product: CASSRDGYSNQPQHF.

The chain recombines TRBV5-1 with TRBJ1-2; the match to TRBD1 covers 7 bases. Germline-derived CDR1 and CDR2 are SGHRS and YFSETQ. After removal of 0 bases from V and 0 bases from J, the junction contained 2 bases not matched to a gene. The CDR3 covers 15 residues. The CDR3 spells CASSLEQGSNYGYTF. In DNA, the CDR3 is TGCGCCAGCAGCTTGGAACAGGGGTCTAACTATGGCTACACCTTC.

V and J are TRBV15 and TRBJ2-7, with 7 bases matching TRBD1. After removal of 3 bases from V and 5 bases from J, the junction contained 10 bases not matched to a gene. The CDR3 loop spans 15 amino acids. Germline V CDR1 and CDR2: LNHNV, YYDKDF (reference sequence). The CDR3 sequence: CATSRDSTGLNEQYF. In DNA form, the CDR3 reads TGTGCCACCAGCAGGGATTCGACAGGGTTAAACGAGCAGTACTTC. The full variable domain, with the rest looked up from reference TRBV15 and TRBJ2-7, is DAMVIQNPRYQVTQFGKPVTLSCSQTLNHNVMYWYQQKSSQAPKLLFHYYDKDFNNEADTPDNFQSRRPNTSFCFLDIRSPGLGDTAMYLCATSRDSTGLNEQYFGPGTRLTVT.

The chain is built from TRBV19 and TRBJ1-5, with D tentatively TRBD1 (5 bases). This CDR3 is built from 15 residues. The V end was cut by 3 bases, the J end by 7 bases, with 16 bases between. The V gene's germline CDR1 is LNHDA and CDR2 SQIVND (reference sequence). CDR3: CASSIRQPGGQPQHF. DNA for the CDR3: TGTGCCAGTAGTATTCGACAGCCAGGAGGGCAGCCCCAGCATTTT.

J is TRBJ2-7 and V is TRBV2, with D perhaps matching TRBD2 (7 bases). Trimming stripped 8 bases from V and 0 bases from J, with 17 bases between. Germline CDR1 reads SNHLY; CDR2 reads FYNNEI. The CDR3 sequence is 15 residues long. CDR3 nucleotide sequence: TGTGCCAGCCACCCGGGGGGCTCCTTCTCCTACGAGCAGTACTTC. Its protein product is CASHPGGSFSYEQYF.

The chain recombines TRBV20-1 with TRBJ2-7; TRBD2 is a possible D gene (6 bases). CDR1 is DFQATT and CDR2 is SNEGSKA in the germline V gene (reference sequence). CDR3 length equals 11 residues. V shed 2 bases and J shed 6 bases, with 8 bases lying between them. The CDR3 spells CSARLASEQYF. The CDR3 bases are TGCAGTGCTAGACTAGCGAGCGAGCAGTACTTC.